The 7 T cell receptor beta chains given below trace back to one sample, sequenced in a study of CD8 T cells in acute hepatitis C reinfection. Documented time point: acute HCV infection, within 168 days of estimated infection date. Sequencing of hepatitis C virus-specific cells was done ex vivo rather than after in vitro expansion. Only in-frame clones appear in the TCRdb table, and some are missing; sequencing was by immunoSEQ multiplex PCR. The sample shows over a thousand clones, roughly 50% of them seen only once. Whole-study results and caveats: Overrepresentation in the naive pool did not explain the preferential TRBV04 and TRBV06 usage seen in all groups.

The sequences come from HCV NS3-1073 tetramer-sorted CD8+ T cells from PBMCs, collected during acute infection. The source is a woman between 18 and 30 years old with chronic hepatitis C.

Within the sample, this clone is large (0.1 to 1%). The genes are TRBV6-6 and TRBJ1-1; 7 nucleotides align to TRBD1. The germline V gene encodes CDR1 MNHNY and CDR2 SVGAGI (reference sequence). The CDR3 has 15 residues. V lost 4 bases, J lost 2 bases, and 7 bases stayed unmatched. The CDR3 DNA reads TGTGCCAGCAGTTCCCCGACAGGGTACAACACTGAAGCTTTCTTT. It is translated as CASSSPTGYNTEAFF.

The rearrangement links TRBV10-1 to TRBJ1-6; no clear D gene. Germline-derived CDR1 and CDR2 are WNHNN and SYGVQD (reference sequence). The germline V and J ends were trimmed by 0 bases and 4 bases, with 7 bases remaining between them. CDR3 length equals 15 residues. CDR3 residues: CASSESTGYNSPLHF. The CDR3 DNA reads TGCGCCAGCAGTGAGTCGACGGGATATAATTCACCCCTCCACTTT.

By share of the sample, this clone is large. The chain uses TRBV21-1 and TRBJ2-5; TRBD1 was called by the table and not checked on the DNA. TRBV21-1 is a listed pseudogene. This CDR3 comprises 10 residues. For the CDR3, the DNA is TGTGCCAGCAGGAGGGACAGGGGGCACTTC. Its protein is CASRRDRGHF.

The chain has TRBV7-6 and TRBJ2-2; a weak D match, TRBD1 (6 bases). The V gene lost 1 base and the J gene lost 6 bases, with 12 bases spanning the gap. There are 15 residues in the CDR3. CDR1 and CDR2 (germline): SGHVS, FNYEAQ. This CDR3 is CASSLEPGAPGELFF. In DNA, the CDR3 is TGTGCCAGCAGCTTAGAACCAGGGGCCCCCGGGGAGCTGTTTTTT.

The V and J genes are TRBV4-2 and TRBJ2-5, with D tentatively TRBD2 (6 bases). Germline V gene data show CDR1 as LGHNA and CDR2 as YNFKEQ. V dropped 0 bases and J dropped 13 bases, with 27 bases sitting between them. The CDR3 has 17 residues. The CDR3 spells CASSQEMGGSAWGVMYF. CDR3 in DNA: TGTGCCAGCAGCCAAGAGATGGGTGGAAGTGCGTGGGGGGTTATGTACTTC.

This clone is medium-sized by share. V is TRBV19 and J is TRBJ2-1; D perhaps matches TRBD1 (5 bases). This CDR3 contains 14 residues. From germline, CDR1 is LNHDA and CDR2 SQIVND (reference sequence). Trimming shortened V by 5 bases and J by 0 bases, and 8 bases separated the two germline ends. This CDR3 is CASSWQGSYNEQFF. In DNA, the CDR3 is TGTGCCAGTAGTTGGCAGGGCTCCTACAATGAGCAGTTCTTC.

The rearrangement joins TRBV4-3 to TRBJ2-7; 14 bases map to TRBD2. Trimming at V came to 0 bases and at J to 3 bases, leaving 7 bases not matched to a gene. CDR1 and CDR2 (germline): LGHNA, YSLEER. The CDR3 is 18 residues long. Written as DNA, the CDR3 is TGCGCCAGCAGCCAAGAACCGGGACTAGCGGGGGCCCACTACGAGCAGTACTTC. Residues: CASSQEPGLAGAHYEQYF.